This T cell receptor (beta chain) was recovered during a study of tumor-infiltrating lymphocytes in localized non-small cell lung cancer. Study overall: Some samples were collected after neoadjuvant chemotherapy; smokers, never-smokers and several histologies were included. Regarding the study as a whole: IM1 and IM2 tumors showed no difference in T-cell fraction. Compared with uninvolved lung, tumors showed higher T cell infiltration by TCRbeta sequencing.

Relative to its sample, this clone is large. Antigen unknown. With 4 bases removed from V and 0 bases from J, the gap between germline ends came to 7 bases. Germline V gives CDR1 SGHKS, CDR2 YYEKEE (reference sequence). This CDR3 has 13 residues. Generated by immunoSEQ multiplex PCR, the TCRdb table keeps only in-frame clones and is missing some. The sample lists 5,000 to 6,000 clones; approximately 72% were seen once. Material: uninvolved lung tissue not adjacent to the tumor. This chain joins TRBV5-5 and TRBJ1-1; D not resolved. The TCR sequence derives from a human donor with non-small cell lung cancer. The CDR3 spells CASSTDLNTEAFF. The DNA for the CDR3 is TGTGCCAGCAGCACGGACCTGAACACTGAAGCTTTCTTT.